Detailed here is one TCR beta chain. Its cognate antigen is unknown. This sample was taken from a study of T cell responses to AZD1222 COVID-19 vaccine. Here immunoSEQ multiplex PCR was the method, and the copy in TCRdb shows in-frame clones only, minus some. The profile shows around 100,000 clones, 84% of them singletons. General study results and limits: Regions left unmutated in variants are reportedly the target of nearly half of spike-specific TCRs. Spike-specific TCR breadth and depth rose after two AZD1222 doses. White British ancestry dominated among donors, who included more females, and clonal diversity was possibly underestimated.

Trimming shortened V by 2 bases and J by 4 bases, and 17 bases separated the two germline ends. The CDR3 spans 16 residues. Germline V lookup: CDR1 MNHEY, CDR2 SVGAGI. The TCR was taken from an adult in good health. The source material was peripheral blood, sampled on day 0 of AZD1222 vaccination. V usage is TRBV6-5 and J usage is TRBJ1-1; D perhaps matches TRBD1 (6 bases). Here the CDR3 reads CASSYGQRGARTEAFF. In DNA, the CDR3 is TGTGCCAGCAGTTACGGACAGCGAGGGGCTCGCACTGAAGCTTTCTTT.